Listed here is a single T cell receptor beta chain. Its antigen is still unknown. These data belong to a study of regulatory T cells in long-lasting Graves disease. The CDR3 has 16 amino acids. With 6 bases clipped from V and 1 base from J, the junction kept 7 bases outside the gene matches. Germline V gene sequence: CDR1 SNHLY, CDR2 FYNNEI. Arm-PCR of CDR3 regions and iRepertoire HTBI primers were used to build TCR beta libraries. TCRdb passed the multiplex PCR reads through MiXCR, listing each CDR3 protein once. The sample holds roughly 400,000 distinct CDR3 sequences; 21% are singletons and the top ten take 14%. Broader study findings: When disease was persistent, TRBV28, TRBJ1-2 and TRBJ2-5 were the favored segments.

Time point given: persistent/refractory GD, antithyroid drugs over 5 years with positive TRAb. PBMC RNA was the source of the TCR library. The sample in question was peripheral blood mononuclear cells (PBMCs), obtained when the disease was refractory, from a patient treated with antithyroid drugs. The V call is TRBV2, the J call TRBJ2-2; 8 bases map to TRBD1. The TCR originated in a female donor with Graves disease. The CDR3 sequence: CASSSGTGWNTGELFF. CDR3 bases: TGTGCCAGCAGCTCAGGGACAGGTTGGAACACCGGGGAGCTGTTTTTT.